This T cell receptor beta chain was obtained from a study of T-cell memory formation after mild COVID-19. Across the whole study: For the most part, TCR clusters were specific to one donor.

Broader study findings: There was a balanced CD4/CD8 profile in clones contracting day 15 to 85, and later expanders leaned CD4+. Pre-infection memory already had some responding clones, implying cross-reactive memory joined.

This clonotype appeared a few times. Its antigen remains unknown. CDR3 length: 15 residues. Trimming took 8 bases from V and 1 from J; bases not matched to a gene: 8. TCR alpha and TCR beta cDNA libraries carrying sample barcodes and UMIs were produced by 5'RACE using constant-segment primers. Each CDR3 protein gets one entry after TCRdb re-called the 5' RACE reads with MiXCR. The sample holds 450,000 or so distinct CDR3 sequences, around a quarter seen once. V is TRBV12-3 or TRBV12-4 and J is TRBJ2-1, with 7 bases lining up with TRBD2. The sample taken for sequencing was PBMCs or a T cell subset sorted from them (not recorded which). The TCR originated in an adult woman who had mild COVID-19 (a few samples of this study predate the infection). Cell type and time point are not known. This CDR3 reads CASGGGSDSYNEQFF. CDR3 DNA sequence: TGTGCCAGCGGTGGCGGGAGTGATTCCTACAATGAGCAGTTCTTC.